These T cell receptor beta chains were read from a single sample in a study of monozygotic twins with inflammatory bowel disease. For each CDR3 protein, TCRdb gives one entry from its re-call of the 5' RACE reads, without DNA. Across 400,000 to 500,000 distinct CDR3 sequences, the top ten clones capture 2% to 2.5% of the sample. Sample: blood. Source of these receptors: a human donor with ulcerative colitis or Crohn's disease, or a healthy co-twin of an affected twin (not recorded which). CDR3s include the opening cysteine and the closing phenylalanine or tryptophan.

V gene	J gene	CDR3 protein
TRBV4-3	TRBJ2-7	CASSHSRGYEQYF
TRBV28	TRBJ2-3	CASSLEGVDTQYF
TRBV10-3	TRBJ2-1	CAISEGGRGYNEQFF
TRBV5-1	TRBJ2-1	CASSGGLAGGPRSEQFF
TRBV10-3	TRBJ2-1	CAISTGTVNNEQFF
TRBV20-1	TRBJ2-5	CVSARGQETQYF
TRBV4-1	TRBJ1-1	CASNQGGQGASEAFF
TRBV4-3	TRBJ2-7	CASSQDGGTSVGEQYF
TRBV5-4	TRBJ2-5	CASSFERGETQYF
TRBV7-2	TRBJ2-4	CASSNGLAKNIQYF
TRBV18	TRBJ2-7	CASSPGARDYEQYF
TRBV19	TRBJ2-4	CASRKDRRDIQYF
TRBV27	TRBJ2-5	CASSQVEGVLETQYF
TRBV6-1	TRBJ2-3	CASSEQGRTDTQYF
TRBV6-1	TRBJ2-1	CASRPHRASYNEQFF
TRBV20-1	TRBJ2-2	CSARTSLATGELFF
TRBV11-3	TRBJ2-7	CASSLGQGAFNEQYF
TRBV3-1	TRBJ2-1	CASSQPGLLSSYNEQFF
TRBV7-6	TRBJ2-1	CASSLGTGYYNEQFF
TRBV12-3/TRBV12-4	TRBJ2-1	CASSQTKLEQFF
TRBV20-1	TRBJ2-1	CSARGIIGQFF
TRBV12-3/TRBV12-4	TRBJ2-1	CASSPAQRGPGNEQFF
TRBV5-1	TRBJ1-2	CASSLGSDYGYTF
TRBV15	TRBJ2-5	CATSRDSGQMETQYF
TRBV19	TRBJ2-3	CASSVERTVAGTDTQYF
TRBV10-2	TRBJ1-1	CASSEIGGRDSEAFF
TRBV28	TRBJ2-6	CASSLLVGGRRSSGANVLTF
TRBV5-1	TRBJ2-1	CASSRDVYNEQFF
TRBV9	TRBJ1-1	CASSTTDGYSEAFF
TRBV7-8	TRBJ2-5	CASSSIGSGERETQYF
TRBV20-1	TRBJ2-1	CSARKRGDFNEQFF
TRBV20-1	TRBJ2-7	CSASRPQSVDEQYF
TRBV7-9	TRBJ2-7	CASSPVGGPSNEQYF